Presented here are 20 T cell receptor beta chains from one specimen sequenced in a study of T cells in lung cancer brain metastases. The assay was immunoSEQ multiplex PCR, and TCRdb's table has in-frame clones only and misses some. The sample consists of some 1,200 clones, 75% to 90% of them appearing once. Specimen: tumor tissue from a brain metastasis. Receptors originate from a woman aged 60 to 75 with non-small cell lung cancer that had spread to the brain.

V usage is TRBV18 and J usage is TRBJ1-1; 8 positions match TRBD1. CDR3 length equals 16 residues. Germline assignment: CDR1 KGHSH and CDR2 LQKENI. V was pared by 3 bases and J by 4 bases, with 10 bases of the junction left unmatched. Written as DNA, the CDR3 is TGTGCCAGCTCACCCTTGGACAGGGTGGTTACCACTGAAGCTTTCTTT. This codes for CASSPLDRVVTTEAFF.

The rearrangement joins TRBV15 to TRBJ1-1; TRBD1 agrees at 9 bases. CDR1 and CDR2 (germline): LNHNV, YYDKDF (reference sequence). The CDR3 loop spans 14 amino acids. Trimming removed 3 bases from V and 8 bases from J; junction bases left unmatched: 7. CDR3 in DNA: TGTGCCACCAGCAGGGACAGGGGCCCCTCCGAAGCTTTCTTT. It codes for CATSRDRGPSEAFF.

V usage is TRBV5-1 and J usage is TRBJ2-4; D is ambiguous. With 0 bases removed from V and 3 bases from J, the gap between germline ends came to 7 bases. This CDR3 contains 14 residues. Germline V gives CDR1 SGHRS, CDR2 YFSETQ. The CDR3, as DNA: TGCGCCAGCAGCTTGGTATGGGGCAAAAACATTCAGTACTTC. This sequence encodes CASSLVWGKNIQYF.

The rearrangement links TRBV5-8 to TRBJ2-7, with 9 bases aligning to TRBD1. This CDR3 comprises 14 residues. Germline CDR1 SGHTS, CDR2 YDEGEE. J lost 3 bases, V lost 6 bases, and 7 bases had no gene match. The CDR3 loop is CASIPGQGFYEQYF. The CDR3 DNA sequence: TGTGCCAGCATCCCGGGACAGGGATTCTACGAGCAGTACTTC.

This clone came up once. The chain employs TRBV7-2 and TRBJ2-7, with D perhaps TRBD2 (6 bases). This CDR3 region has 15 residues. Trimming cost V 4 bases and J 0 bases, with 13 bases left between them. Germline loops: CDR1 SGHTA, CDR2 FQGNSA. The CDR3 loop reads CASSYGTAASYEQYF. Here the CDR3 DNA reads TGTGCCAGCAGCTATGGGACTGCGGCCTCCTACGAGCAGTACTTC.

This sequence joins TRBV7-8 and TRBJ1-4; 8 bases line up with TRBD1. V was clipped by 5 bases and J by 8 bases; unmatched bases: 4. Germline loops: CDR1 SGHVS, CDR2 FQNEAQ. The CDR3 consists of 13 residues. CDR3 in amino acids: CASSLDRAEKLFF. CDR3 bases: TGTGCCAGCAGCCTGGACAGGGCCGAAAAACTGTTTTTT. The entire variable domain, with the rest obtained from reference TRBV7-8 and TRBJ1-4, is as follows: GAGVSQSPRYKVAKRGQDVALRCDPISGHVSLFWYQQALGQGPEFLTYFQNEAQLDKSGLPSDRFFAERPEGSVSTLKIQRTQQEDSAVYLCASSLDRAEKLFFGSGTQLSVL.

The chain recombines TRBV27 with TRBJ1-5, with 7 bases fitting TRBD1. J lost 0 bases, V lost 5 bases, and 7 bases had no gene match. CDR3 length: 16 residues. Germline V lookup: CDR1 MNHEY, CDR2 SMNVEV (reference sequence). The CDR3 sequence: CASSPGQSLSNQPQHF. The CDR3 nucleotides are TGTGCCAGCAGTCCGGGACAGTCTCTTAGCAATCAGCCCCAGCATTTT.

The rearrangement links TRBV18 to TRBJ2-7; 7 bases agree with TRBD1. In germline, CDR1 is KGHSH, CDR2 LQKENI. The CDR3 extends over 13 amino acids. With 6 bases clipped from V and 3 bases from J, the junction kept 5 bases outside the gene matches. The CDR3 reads CASSRGQDYEQYF. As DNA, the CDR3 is TGTGCCAGCTCCCGTGGACAGGACTACGAGCAGTACTTC. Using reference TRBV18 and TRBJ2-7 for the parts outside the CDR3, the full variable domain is NAGVMQNPRHLVRRRGQEARLRCSPMKGHSHVYWYRQLPEEGLKFMVYLQKENIIDESGMPKERFSAEFPKEGPSILRIQQVVRGDSAAYFCASSRGQDYEQYFGPGTRLTVT.

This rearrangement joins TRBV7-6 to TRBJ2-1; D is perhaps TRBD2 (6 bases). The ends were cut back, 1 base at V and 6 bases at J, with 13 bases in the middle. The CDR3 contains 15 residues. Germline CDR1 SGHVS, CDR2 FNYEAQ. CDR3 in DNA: TGTGCCAGCAGCTTAGTAGCGGCCAATCTCAATGAGCAGTTCTTC. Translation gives CASSLVAANLNEQFF.

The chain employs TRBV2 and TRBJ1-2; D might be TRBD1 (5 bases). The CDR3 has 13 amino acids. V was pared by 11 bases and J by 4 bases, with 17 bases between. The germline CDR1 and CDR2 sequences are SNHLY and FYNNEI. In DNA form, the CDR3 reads TGTGCCGGGAACCGGGACCAAGGCTATGGCTACACCTTC. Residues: CAGNRDQGYGYTF.

The CDR3 here is CASSESPSEFYNEQFF. The CDR3 DNA reads TGTGCCAGCAGTGAATCCCCTAGCGAGTTCTACAATGAGCAGTTCTTC. This chain connects TRBV25-1 to TRBJ2-1; possible D gene TRBD2, 6 bases. Germline V gene data show CDR1 as MGHDK and CDR2 as SYGVNS. The V gene lost 1 base and the J gene lost 3 bases, with 13 bases spanning the gap. This CDR3 is 16 amino acids long. The full variable domain, its missing parts supplied by reference TRBV25-1 and TRBJ2-1, is EADIYQTPRYLVIGTGKKITLECSQTMGHDKMYWYQQDPGMELHLIHYSYGVNSTEKGDLSSESTVSRIRTEHFPLTLESARPSHTSQYLCASSESPSEFYNEQFFGPGTRLTVL.

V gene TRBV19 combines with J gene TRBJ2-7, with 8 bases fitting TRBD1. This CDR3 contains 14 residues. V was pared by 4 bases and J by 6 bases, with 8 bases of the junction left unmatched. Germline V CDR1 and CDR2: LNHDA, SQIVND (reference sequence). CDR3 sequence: CASSRGTGFIEQYF. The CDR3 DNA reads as TGTGCCAGTAGTAGGGGGACAGGTTTCATCGAGCAGTACTTC.

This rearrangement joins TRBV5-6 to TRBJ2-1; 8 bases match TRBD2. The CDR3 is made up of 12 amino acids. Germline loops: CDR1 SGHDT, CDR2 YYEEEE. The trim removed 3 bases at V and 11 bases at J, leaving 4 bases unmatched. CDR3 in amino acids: CASSSLAGKQFF. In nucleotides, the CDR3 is TGTGCCAGCAGCTCCTTAGCGGGGAAGCAGTTCTTC.

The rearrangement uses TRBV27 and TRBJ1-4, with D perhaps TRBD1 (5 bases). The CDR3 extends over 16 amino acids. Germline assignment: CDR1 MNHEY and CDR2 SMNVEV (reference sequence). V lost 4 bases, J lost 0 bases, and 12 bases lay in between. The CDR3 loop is CASSSRTLATNEKLFF. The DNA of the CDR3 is TGTGCCAGCAGTTCTAGGACACTTGCAACTAATGAAAAACTGTTTTTT.

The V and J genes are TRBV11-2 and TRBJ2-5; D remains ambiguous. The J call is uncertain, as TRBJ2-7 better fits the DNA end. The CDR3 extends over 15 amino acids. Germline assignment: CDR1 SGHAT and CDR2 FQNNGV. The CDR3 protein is CASSPSLVKPYEQYF. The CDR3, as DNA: TGTGCCAGCAGCCCCTCATTGGTGAAGCCCTACGAGCAGTACTTC.

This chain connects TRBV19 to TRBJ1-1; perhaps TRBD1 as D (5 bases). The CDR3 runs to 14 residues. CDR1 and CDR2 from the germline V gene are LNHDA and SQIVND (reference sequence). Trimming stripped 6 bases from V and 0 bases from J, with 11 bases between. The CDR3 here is CASRRQSLNTEAFF. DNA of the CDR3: TGTGCCAGTAGAAGACAGAGTTTGAACACTGAAGCTTTCTTT.

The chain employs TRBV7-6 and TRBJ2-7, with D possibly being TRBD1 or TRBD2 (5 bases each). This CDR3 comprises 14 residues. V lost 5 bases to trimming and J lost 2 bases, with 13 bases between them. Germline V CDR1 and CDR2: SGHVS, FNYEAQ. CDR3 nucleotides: TGTGCCAGCAGCCCCCCCGGGGCGACCTACGAGCAGTACTTC. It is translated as CASSPPGATYEQYF.

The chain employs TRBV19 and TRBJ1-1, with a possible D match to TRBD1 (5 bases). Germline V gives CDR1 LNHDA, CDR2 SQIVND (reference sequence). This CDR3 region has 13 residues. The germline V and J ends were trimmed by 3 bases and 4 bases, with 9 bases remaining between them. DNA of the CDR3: TGTGCCAGTAGTATTGGGACTAGCACTGAAGCTTTCTTT. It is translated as CASSIGTSTEAFF.

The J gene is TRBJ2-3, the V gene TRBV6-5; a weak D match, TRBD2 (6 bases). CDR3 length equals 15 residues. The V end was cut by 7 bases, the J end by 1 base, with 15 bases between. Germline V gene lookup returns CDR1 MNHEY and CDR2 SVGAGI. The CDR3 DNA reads TGTGCCAGCAACCGGGGGTCACCCGGCACAGATACGCAGTATTTT. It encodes CASNRGSPGTDTQYF.

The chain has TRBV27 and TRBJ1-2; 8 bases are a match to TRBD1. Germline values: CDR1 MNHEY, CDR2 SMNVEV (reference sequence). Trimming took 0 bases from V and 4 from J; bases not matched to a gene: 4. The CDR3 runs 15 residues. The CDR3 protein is CASSLSPTGVYGYTF. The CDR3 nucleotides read TGTGCCAGCAGTTTATCACCGACAGGGGTCTATGGCTACACCTTC.